These 23 T cell receptor beta chains share one sample of origin, sequenced in a study of early T cells in non-severe SARS-CoV-2 infection. TCRdb redid the calling of the 5' RACE reads with MiXCR, one entry per CDR3 protein. Of tens of thousands of distinct CDR3 sequences listed, 10% to 15% were seen once; the top ten hold 6.5%. The sequencing sample was made of whole blood. These receptors were obtained from an adult who was a healthcare worker with PCR-confirmed SARS-CoV-2 infection or an uninfected control (not recorded which).

In DNA form, the CDR3 reads TGTGCCAGCAGGGGTCCGGGCACTGAAGCTTTCTTT. Protein: CASRGPGTEAFF. J is TRBJ1-1 and V is TRBV6-6; D is unresolved. The germline gives CDR1 MNHNY, CDR2 SVGAGI (reference sequence). The CDR3 length is 12 residues. Trimming stripped 6 bases from V and 4 bases from J, with 9 bases between.

CDR3 sequence (DNA): TGTGCCAGCAGTTTATTTGGGGGCCACGAGACCCAGTACTTC. Its translation: CASSLFGGHETQYF. The V call is TRBV27, the J call TRBJ2-5; D is possibly TRBD1 (6 bases). Germline values: CDR1 MNHEY, CDR2 SMNVEV (reference sequence). The CDR3 totals 14 residues. Trimming removed 1 base at V and 5 bases at J, with 11 bases between.

Remarks on this clonotype: A junction boundary mismatches the germline segment, possibly from a read error. The chain employs TRBV7-2 and TRBJ1-3; D unresolved. The CDR3 sequence is 15 residues long. Germline CDR1 reads SGHTA; CDR2 reads FQGNSA. The CDR3, as DNA: TGTGCCAGCAGTTTAGACGGCAACTCTGGAAACACCATATATTTT. As protein: CASSLDGNSGNTIYF.

This clonotype occurred many times. This chain uses TRBV7-9 with TRBJ2-3; D not resolved. The V and J ends lost 8 bases and 0 bases respectively, with 12 bases between them. Germline V gene data show CDR1 as SEHNR and CDR2 as FQNEAQ (reference sequence). The CDR3 extends over 14 amino acids. For the CDR3, the DNA is TGTGCCAGCCAAACTTCTCAAAGCACAGATACGCAGTATTTT. It specifies CASQTSQSTDTQYF.

This clonotype has a handful of counts. The V and J genes are TRBV10-3 and TRBJ2-3; D might be TRBD2 (5 bases). This CDR3 spans 14 amino acids. V dropped 7 bases and J dropped 0 bases, with 11 bases sitting between them. Germline CDR1 and CDR2: ENHRY and SYGVKD. The CDR3 region has the DNA TGTGCCATCAACCCAGGACTTAGCACAGATACGCAGTATTTT. This sequence encodes CAINPGLSTDTQYF.

This chain links TRBV7-9 with TRBJ2-1, with D perhaps being TRBD1 or TRBD2 (5 bases each). The CDR3 has 14 residues. With 6 bases removed from V and 8 bases from J, the gap between germline ends came to 17 bases. From germline, CDR1 is SEHNR and CDR2 FQNEAQ (reference sequence). DNA of the CDR3: TGTGCCAGCAGTCTTGGGGCTAGCTTCTATGAGCAGTTCTTC. Translating gives CASSLGASFYEQFF.

This clonotype was seen more than once but under ten times. The chain uses TRBV29-1 and TRBJ2-2; 11 bases are shared with TRBD2. V dropped 7 bases and J dropped 1; count of bases not matched to a gene: 5. This CDR3 is built from 15 residues. From germline, CDR1 is SQVTM and CDR2 ANQGSEA. In DNA, the CDR3 is TGCAGCGCCACCGGGACTAGCGGGAACACCGGGGAGCTGTTTTTT. This sequence encodes CSATGTSGNTGELFF.

This clonotype showed up many times. V usage is TRBV12-3 or TRBV12-4 and J usage is TRBJ2-7; a weak D match, TRBD2 (5 bases). Trimming pared 3 bases from V and 6 bases from J, leaving 15 bases between. The CDR3 runs to 14 residues. The CDR3 is CASSFSGFLGEQYF. The CDR3, as DNA: TGTGCCAGCAGTTTCTCGGGGTTTTTGGGCGAGCAGTACTTC.

In this sample, this clonotype turned up a few times. The DNA for the CDR3 is TGCAGCGCTCGGGACAGGGGTGAGGAGACCCAGTACTTC. Translation: CSARDRGEETQYF. V is TRBV29-1 and J is TRBJ2-5; TRBD1 aligns across 10 bases. Germline CDR1 and CDR2: SQVTM and ANQGSEA. J lost 5 bases, V lost 7 bases, and 7 bases had no gene match. CDR3 length: 13 residues.

This clonotype was counted ten times or more. The V and J genes are TRBV12-3 or TRBV12-4 and TRBJ2-7; TRBD1 aligns across 8 bases. The CDR3 runs to 13 residues. The V gene end was trimmed by 6 bases and the J gene end by 6 bases; junction bases not matched to a gene: 7. The CDR3 nucleotides are TGTGCCAGCAGCTTGACAGGGGTCGGCGAGCAGTACTTC. The encoded protein is CASSLTGVGEQYF.

The chain joins TRBV7-9 to TRBJ2-3; a possible D gene is TRBD2 (6 bases). The V end lost 5 bases, the J end lost 0 bases, and 15 bases lay between the germline ends. The CDR3 covers 16 residues. Germline loops: CDR1 SEHNR, CDR2 FQNEAQ (reference sequence). The DNA for the CDR3 is TGTGCCAGCAGCCCTAACCAGCGGGCGAGCACAGATACGCAGTATTTT. Translation: CASSPNQRASTDTQYF.

This clonotype occurred a few times. V gene TRBV28 combines with J gene TRBJ2-1; TRBD1 matches at 7 bases. J was trimmed by 9 bases and V by 5 bases; bases with no gene match: 16. Germline values: CDR1 MDHEN, CDR2 SYDVKM. The CDR3 contains 16 residues. The CDR3 is CASSRSGTARYVEQFF. The CDR3 DNA follows: TGTGCCAGCAGTCGTTCCGGGACAGCTCGATATGTTGAGCAGTTCTTC.

This clonotype occurred a few times. The genes are TRBV4-1 and TRBJ1-1, with D unresolved. The CDR3 spans 14 residues. Trimming left V 1 base short and J 5 bases short, with 11 bases between. CDR1 and CDR2 from the germline V gene are MGHRA and YSYEKL. The CDR3 nucleotides read TGCGCCAGCAGCCAAGGCGTGCTGACGACTGAAGCTTTCTTT. This codes for CASSQGVLTTEAFF.

V usage is TRBV9 and J usage is TRBJ2-1, with D perhaps matching TRBD1 (6 bases). The CDR3 consists of 19 residues. Trimming shortened V by 3 bases and J by 4 bases, and 26 bases separated the two germline ends. Germline CDR1 and CDR2: SGDLS and YYNGEE. CDR3: CASSETLPQGRTIYNEQFF. The CDR3 region has the DNA TGTGCCAGCAGCGAGACCTTACCACAGGGAAGAACTATTTACAATGAGCAGTTCTTC. The full variable domain, in which reference TRBV9 and TRBJ2-1 provide the parts outside the CDR3, is DSGVTQTPKHLITATGQRVTLRCSPRSGDLSVYWYQQSLDQGLQFLIQYYNGEERAKGNILERFSAQQFPDLHSELNLSSLELGDSALYFCASSETLPQGRTIYNEQFFGPGTRLTVL.

The J gene is TRBJ1-2, the V gene TRBV9; D uncertain. Germline V gene lookup returns CDR1 SGDLS and CDR2 YYNGEE. The CDR3 runs to 15 residues. Between the trimmed V and J ends, which lost 4 bases and 3 bases, there was a span of 16 bases. The DNA of the CDR3 is TGTGCCAGCAGCCCCTATTTGGCAGCCTACTATGGCTACACCTTC. Its protein is CASSPYLAAYYGYTF.

The rearrangement links TRBV6-5 to TRBJ1-1; D is undetermined. CDR1 and CDR2 (germline): MNHEY, SVGAGI. CDR3 length: 14 amino acids. The V gene lost 2 bases and the J gene lost 0 bases, with 7 bases spanning the gap. The CDR3 loop is CASSYNSLNTEAFF. CDR3 bases: TGTGCCAGCAGTTACAACAGCCTGAACACTGAAGCTTTCTTT.

V is TRBV5-1 and J is TRBJ1-3, with D hard to call. The V end lost 0 bases, the J end lost 3 bases, and 13 bases lay between the germline ends. Germline CDR1 is SGHRS and CDR2 is YFSETQ. The CDR3 totals 16 residues. The CDR3 DNA is TGCGCCAGCAGCTTGGCCACGGGAGAAGGTGGAAACACCATATATTTT. Translating gives CASSLATGEGGNTIYF.

The chain employs TRBV18 and TRBJ1-4; D gene unclear. V lost 3 bases and J lost 8, with 13 bases in between. This CDR3 is built from 14 residues. Germline CDR1 KGHSH, CDR2 LQKENI. CDR3 nucleotide sequence: TGTGCCAGCTCACCCGGATTTGCGCGGGAAAAACTGTTTTTT. Translation gives CASSPGFAREKLFF.

The chain couples TRBV5-5 to TRBJ1-1, with 7 bases aligning to TRBD1. The CDR3 loop spans 13 amino acids. CDR1 is SGHKS, CDR2 YYEKEE, per germline (reference sequence). V was clipped by 3 bases and J by 5 bases; unmatched bases: 4. The CDR3 loop is CASSSDRETEAFF. CDR3 DNA sequence: TGTGCCAGCAGCTCCGACAGGGAAACTGAAGCTTTCTTT.

The chain combines TRBV7-9 with TRBJ1-6; D call uncertain. This CDR3 has 14 amino acids. The V end lost 0 bases, the J end lost 9 bases, and 9 bases lay between the germline ends. Germline V CDR1 and CDR2: SEHNR, FQNEAQ (reference sequence). The CDR3 sequence: CASSLASTISPLHF. The CDR3 coding sequence is TGTGCCAGCAGCTTAGCGAGTACGATTTCACCCCTCCACTTT.

The genes are TRBV12-3 or TRBV12-4 and TRBJ2-3; no clear D. The CDR3 is 11 amino acids. Between the trimmed V and J ends, which lost 6 bases and 6 bases, there was a span of 7 bases. The CDR3 sequence: CASSPRDTQYF. The CDR3 nucleotides are TGTGCCAGCAGCCCAAGGGATACGCAGTATTTT.

The chain employs TRBV9 and TRBJ2-7, with TRBD2 as a possible D gene (6 bases). The V gene lost 2 bases and the J gene lost 3 bases, with 12 bases spanning the gap. The germline V gene encodes CDR1 SGDLS and CDR2 YYNGEE. CDR3 length: 14 residues. DNA of the CDR3: TGTGCCAGCAGCGTTTATAGCGGAAACTACGAGCAGTACTTC. Residues: CASSVYSGNYEQYF.

This sequence joins TRBV12-3 or TRBV12-4 and TRBJ2-7; possibly TRBD2 for D (7 bases). With 6 bases removed from V and 0 bases from J, the gap between germline ends came to 18 bases. The CDR3 consists of 16 residues. CDR3 in amino acids: CASSASRGLYSYEQYF. For the CDR3, the DNA is TGTGCCAGCAGCGCCTCGCGGGGGCTCTACTCCTACGAGCAGTACTTC.